The TCR beta chain described here comes from a study of Ad26.COV2.S vaccination and SARS-CoV-2 variants. Study-wide background: Donor got 5x10^10 or 1x10^11 viral particles of Ad26.COV2.S. Points from the study as a whole: The TCR-based breadth and depth measures might underestimate overall T cell responses.

Note on this clone: What it binds is unknown.

Libraries were prepared by immunoSEQ multiplex PCR; TCRdb keeps only in-frame clonotypes and omits some of them. The table includes roughly 320,000 clones, just under 85% detected once. Treatment: around 19 received Ad26.COV2.S at low or high dose, single or two shots; several received placebo; per-sample allocation not given. Sample collection was performed on day 63 after the first vaccine or placebo injection. Donation came from an adult in Boston who was aged 18-55 years. Sample: peripheral blood, taken in a trial of Ad26.COV2.S vaccine versus placebo. The source is a person aged 18-60 years who received the Ad26.COV2.S COVID-19 vaccine or a placebo.

In DNA form, the CDR3 reads TGTGCCAGCAGCCAACGGCGGGGGTCCGGGGAGCTGTTTTTT. This translates into CASSQRRGSGELFF. This sequence joins TRBV3-1 (or the pseudogene TRBV3-2) and TRBJ2-2; 7 bases are shared with TRBD2. In germline, CDR1 is LGHDT, CDR2 YNNKEL (reference sequence). V shed 2 bases and J 6 bases; nucleotides not matched to a gene: 3. The CDR3 runs 14 residues.